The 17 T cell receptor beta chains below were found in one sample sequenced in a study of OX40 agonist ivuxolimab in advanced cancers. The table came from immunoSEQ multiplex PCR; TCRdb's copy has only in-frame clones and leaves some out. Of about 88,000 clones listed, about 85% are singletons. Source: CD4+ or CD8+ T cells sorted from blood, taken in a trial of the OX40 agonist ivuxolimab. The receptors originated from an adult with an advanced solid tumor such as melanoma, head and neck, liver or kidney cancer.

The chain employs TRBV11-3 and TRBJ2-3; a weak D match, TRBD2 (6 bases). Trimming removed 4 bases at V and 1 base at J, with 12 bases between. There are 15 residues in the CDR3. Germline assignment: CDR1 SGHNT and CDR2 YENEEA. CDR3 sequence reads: CASSSGLPGTDTQYF. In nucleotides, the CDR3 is TGTGCCAGCAGCTCAGGACTACCCGGCACAGATACGCAGTATTTT.

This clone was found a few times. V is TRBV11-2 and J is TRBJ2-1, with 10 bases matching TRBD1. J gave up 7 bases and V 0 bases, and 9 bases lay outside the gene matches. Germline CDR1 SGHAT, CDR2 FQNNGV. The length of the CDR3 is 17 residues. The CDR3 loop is CASSLDRDRGLVNEQFF. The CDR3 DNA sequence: TGTGCCAGCAGCTTAGACCGAGACAGGGGGCTGGTGAATGAGCAGTTCTTC.

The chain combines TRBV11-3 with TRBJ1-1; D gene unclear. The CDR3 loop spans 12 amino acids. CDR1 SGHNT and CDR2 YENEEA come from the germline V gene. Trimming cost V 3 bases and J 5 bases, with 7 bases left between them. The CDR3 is CASSLGDTEAFF. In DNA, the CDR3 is TGTGCCAGCAGCTTGGGAGATACTGAAGCTTTCTTT.

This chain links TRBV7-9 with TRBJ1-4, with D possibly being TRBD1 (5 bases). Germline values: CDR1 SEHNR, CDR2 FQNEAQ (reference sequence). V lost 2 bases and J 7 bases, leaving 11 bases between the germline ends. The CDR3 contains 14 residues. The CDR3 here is CASSLSRGGEKLFF. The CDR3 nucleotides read TGTGCCAGCAGCTTATCTAGGGGAGGTGAAAAACTGTTTTTT.

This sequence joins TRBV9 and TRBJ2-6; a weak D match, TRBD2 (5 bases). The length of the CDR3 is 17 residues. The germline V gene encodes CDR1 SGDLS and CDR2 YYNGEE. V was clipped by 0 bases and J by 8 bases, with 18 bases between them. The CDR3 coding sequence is TGTGCCAGCAGCGTAGCTACACGGAGGATTAAAACCAACGTCCTGACTTTC. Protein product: CASSVATRRIKTNVLTF.

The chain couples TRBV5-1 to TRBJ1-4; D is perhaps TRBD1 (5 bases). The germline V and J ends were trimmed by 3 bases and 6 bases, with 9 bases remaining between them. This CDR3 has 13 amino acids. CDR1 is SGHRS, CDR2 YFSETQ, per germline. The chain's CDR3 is CASSSATDEKLFF. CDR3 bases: TGCGCCAGCAGCTCCGCGACAGATGAAAAACTGTTTTTT.

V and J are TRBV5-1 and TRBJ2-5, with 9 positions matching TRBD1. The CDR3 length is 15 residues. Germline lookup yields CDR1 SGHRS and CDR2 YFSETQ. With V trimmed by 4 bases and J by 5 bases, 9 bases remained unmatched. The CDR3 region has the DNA TGCGCCAGCAGCGGCCGGACAGGGGCGGGGGAGACCCAGTACTTC. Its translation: CASSGRTGAGETQYF.

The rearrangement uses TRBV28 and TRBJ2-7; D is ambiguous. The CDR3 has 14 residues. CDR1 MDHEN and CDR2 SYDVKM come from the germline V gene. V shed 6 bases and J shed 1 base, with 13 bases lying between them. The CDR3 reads CASSMRSASYEQYF. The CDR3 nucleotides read TGTGCCAGCAGCATGAGATCAGCTTCCTACGAGCAGTACTTC.

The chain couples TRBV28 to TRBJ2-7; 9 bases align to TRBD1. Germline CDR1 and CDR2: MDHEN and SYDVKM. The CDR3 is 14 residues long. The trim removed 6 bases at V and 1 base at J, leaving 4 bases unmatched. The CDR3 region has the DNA TGTGCCAGCAGGGGGACAGGGAGGTCCTACGAGCAGTACGTC. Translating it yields CASRGTGRSYEQYV.

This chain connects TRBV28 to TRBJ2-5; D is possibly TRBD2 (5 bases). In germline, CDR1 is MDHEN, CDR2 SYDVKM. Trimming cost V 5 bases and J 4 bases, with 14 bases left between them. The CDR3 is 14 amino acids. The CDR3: CASSPPGLPETQYF. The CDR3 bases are TGTGCCAGCAGTCCTCCCGGACTCCCAGAGACCCAGTACTTC.

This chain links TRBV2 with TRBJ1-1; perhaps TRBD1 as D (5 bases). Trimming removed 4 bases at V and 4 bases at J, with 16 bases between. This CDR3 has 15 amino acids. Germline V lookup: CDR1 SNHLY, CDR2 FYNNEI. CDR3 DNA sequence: TGTGCCAGCAGTGTCTTGGGGGGAGGACCCACTGAAGCTTTCTTT. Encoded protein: CASSVLGGGPTEAFF. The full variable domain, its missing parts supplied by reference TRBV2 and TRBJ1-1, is EPEVTQTPSHQVTQMGQEVILRCVPISNHLYFYWYRQILGQKVEFLVSFYNNEISEKSEIFDDQFSVERPDGSNFTLKIRSTKLEDSAMYFCASSVLGGGPTEAFFGQGTRLTVV.

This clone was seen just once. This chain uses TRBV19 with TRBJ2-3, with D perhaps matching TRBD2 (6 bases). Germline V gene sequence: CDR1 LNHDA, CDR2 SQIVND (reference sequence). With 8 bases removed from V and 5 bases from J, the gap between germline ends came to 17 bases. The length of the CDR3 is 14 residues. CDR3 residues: CASGLGGVGDTQYF. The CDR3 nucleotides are TGTGCCAGTGGACTGGGCGGGGTAGGAGATACGCAGTATTTT.

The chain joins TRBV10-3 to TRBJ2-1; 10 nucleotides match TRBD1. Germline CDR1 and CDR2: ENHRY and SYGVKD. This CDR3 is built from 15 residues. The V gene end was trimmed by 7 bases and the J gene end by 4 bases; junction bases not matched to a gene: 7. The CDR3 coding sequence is TGTGCCATCACACCGGGACAGGGGAATTACAATGAGCAGTTCTTC. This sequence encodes CAITPGQGNYNEQFF.

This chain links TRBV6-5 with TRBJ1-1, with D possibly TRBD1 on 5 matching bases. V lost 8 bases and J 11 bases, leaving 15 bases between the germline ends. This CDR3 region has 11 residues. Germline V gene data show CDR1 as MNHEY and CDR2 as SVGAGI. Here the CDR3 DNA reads TGTGCCAGCCGTGAGGCAGGGTGGGCTTTCTTT. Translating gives CASREAGWAFF.

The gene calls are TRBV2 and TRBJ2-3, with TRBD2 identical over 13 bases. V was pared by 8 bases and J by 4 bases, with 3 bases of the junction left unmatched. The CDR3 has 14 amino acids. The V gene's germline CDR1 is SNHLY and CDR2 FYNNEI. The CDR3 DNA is TGTGCCAGCGGGGGACTAGCGGGATCAGATACGCAGTATTTT. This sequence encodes CASGGLAGSDTQYF.

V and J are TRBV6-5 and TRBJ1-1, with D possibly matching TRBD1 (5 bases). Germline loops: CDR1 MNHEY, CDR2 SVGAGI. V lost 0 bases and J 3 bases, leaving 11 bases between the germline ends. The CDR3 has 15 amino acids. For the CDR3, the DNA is TGTGCCAGCAGTTACTCTTTCCAGGGCCACACTGAAGCTTTCTTT. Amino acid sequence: CASSYSFQGHTEAFF.

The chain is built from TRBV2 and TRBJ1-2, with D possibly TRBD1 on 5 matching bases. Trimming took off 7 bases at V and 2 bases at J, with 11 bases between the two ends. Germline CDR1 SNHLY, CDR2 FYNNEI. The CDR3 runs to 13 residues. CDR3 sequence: CASTAEGNYGYTF. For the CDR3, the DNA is TGTGCCAGCACCGCGGAGGGGAACTATGGCTACACCTTC.